The clone carrying this T cell receptor (beta chain) has only a few counts. From germline, CDR1 is SGHTA and CDR2 FQGNSA. Trimming removed 5 bases at V and 5 bases at J, with 9 bases between. This CDR3 contains 12 residues. The data are from a study of blood T cell repertoires in COVID-19. Per the authors' pipeline: Amplified reference gene primers provided the basis for estimating nucleated cell counts. TCRdb's table, derived via immunoSEQ multiplex PCR, lists solely in-frame clones and lacks some. V, J and clone size are taken as reported in that table, and D and trimming were inferred from the DNA itself. This sample has around 290,000 clones; just over 90% occur once, and the top ten carry 2.2%.

The clonotype originates from a woman in her twenties or thirties with COVID-19, enrolled during active disease. This chain links TRBV7-2 with TRBJ2-5; weak D call: TRBD2 (6 bases). Sequenced: peripheral blood. CDR3 protein: CASSQEGETQYF. The CDR3 DNA reads TGTGCCAGCAGCCAGGAGGGGGAGACCCAGTACTTC.